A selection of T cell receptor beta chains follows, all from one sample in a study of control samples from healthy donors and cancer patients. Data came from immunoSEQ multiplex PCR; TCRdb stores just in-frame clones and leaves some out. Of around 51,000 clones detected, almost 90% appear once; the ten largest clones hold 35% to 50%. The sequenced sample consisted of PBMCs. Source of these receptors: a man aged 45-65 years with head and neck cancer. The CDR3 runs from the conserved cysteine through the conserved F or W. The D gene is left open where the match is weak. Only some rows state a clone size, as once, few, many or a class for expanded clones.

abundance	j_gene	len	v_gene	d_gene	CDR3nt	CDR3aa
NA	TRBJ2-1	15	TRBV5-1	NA	TGCGCCAGCAGCTTTGGGTTTGGACAAGCCAATGAGCAGTTCTTC	CASSFGFGQANEQFF
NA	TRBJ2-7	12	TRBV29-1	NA	TGCAGCGTTGAGGAGGGGTACCACGAGCAGTACTTC	CSVEEGYHEQYF
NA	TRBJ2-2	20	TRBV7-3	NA	TGTGCCAGCAGCCCGCGCCCCCGCGAGGGATTCTTAGGCCGAACCGGGGAGCTGTTTTTT	CASSPRPREGFLGRTGELFF
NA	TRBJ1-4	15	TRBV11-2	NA	TGTGCCAGCAGCATAGGGTCAGGTTATAATGAAAAACTGTTTTTT	CASSIGSGYNEKLFF
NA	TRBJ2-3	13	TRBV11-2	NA	TGTGCCAGCAGCTTAGATTCGGCTAATACGCAGTATTTT	CASSLDSANTQYF
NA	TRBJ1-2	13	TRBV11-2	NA	TGTGCCAGCAGCTTCCCCACACACTATGGCTACACCTTC	CASSFPTHYGYTF
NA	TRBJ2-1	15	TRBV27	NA	TGTGCCAGCAGCCTTCAGGGGGGAGGAAGTGGTGAGCAGTTCTTC	CASSLQGGGSGEQFF
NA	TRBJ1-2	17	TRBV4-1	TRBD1	TGCGCCAGCAGAGAGACCCGGGACAGGGTGGGGAACTATGGCTACACCTTC	CASRETRDRVGNYGYTF
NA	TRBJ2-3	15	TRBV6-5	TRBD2	TGTGCCAGCAGTTATCAAGCGGGAGGCACAGATACGCAGTATTTT	CASSYQAGGTDTQYF
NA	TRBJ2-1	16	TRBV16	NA	TGTGCCAGCAGCCAAGGAGAAAGCGGGACACTCAATGAGCAGTTCTTC	CASSQGESGTLNEQFF
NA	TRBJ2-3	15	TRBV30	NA	TGTGTCCTTGGGAAGGGGGTCTATAGCACAGATACGCAGTATTTT	CVLGKGVYSTDTQYF
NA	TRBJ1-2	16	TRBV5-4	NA	TGTGCCAGCAGCCCGGATTTGGGGGGAATAGGGTATGGCTACACCTTC	CASSPDLGGIGYGYTF
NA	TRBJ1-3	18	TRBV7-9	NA	TGTGCCAGCAGCTTACAGGTACCCCGCGGTCAGTTAAGAAACACCATATATTTT	CASSLQVPRGQLRNTIYF
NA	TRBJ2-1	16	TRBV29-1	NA	TGCAGCGTTGGATTTACCAGGGCCTCATCCTACAATGAGCAGTTCTTC	CSVGFTRASSYNEQFF
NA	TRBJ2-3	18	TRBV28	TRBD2	TGTGCCAGCAGCCCCAAAAAGACTAGCGGGGTTAGCACAGATACGCAGTATTTT	CASSPKKTSGVSTDTQYF
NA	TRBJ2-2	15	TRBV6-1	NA	TGTGCCAGCAGTGAAGCGACAGGGAACACCGGGGAGCTGTTTTTT	CASSEATGNTGELFF
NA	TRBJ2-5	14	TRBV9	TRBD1	TGTGCCAGCAGCGCGACAGGGATCCAAGAGACCCAGTACTTC	CASSATGIQETQYF
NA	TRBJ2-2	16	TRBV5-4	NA	TGTGCCAGCAGCTCAAGGTTCGCCGGGGCCACCGGGGAGCTGTTTTTT	CASSSRFAGATGELFF
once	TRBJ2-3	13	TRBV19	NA	TGTGCCACTTATAGGCCTTACACAGATACGCAGTATTTT	CATYRPYTDTQYF
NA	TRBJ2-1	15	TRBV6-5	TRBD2	TGTGCCAGCAGCCCGACTAGCGCGCCCTACAATGAGCAGTTCTTC	CASSPTSAPYNEQFF
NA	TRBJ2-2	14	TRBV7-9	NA	TGTGCCAGCAGCTCCCGGGTCAACACCGGGGAGCTGTTTTTT	CASSSRVNTGELFF
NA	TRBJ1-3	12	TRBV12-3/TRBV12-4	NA	TGTGCCAGCAGTTTTTTAGCGAGCACCATATATTTT	CASSFLASTIYF
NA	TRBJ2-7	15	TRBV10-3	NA	TGTGCCATCAGTGCGGGGGGACAGGACTGGAACGAGCAGTACTTC	CAISAGGQDWNEQYF
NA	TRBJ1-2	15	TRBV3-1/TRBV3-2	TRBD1	TGTGCCAGCAGCCAAGACGGGACAGGGGGCTTTGGCTACACCTTC	CASSQDGTGGFGYTF
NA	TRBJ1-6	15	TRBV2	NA	TGTGCCAGCAGCCCTACGTCGGGGCCGAATTCACCCCTCCACTTT	CASSPTSGPNSPLHF
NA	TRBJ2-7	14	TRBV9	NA	TGTGCCAGCAGCCGAGACACTAACTCCTACGAGCAGTACTTC	CASSRDTNSYEQYF
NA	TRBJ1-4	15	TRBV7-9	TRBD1	TGTGCCAGCAGCTTAACAGGGGGGATTAATGAAAAACTGTTTTTT	CASSLTGGINEKLFF
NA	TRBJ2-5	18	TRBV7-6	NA	TGTGCCAGCAGCTTAACTCTAAAGAGGACGGACTCGAGGGGGACCCAGTACTTC	CASSLTLKRTDSRGTQYF
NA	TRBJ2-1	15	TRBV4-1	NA	TGCGCCAGCAGCCAACGAGGGGGCTCCTACAATGAGCAGTTCTTC	CASSQRGGSYNEQFF
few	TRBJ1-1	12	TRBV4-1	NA	TGCGCCAGCAGCCAAGTGAACACTGAAGCTTTCTTT	CASSQVNTEAFF
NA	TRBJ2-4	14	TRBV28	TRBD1	TGTGCCAGCAGTTCGACAGGGGGCTCGGACATTCAGTACTTC	CASSSTGGSDIQYF
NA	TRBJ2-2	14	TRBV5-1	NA	TGCGCCAGCGATTACGGGCTGAACACCGGGGAGCTGTTTTTT	CASDYGLNTGELFF
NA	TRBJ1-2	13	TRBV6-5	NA	TGTGCCAGCAGTTACGGCAGGTTAGATGGCTACACCTTC	CASSYGRLDGYTF
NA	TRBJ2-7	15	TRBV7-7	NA	TGTGCCAGCAGCTTAGACGACAGGCTCAACTACGAGCAGTACTTC	CASSLDDRLNYEQYF
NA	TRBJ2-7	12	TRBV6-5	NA	TGTGCCAGCAGGGAGGGGTCCTACGAGCAGTACTTC	CASREGSYEQYF
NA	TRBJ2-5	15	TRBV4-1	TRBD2	TGCGCCAGCAGCCAACGGGAGGGGTACGGGGAGACCCAGTACTTC	CASSQREGYGETQYF
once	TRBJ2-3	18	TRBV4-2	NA	TGTGCCAGCAGCCCATCACTGTTAGACGGTCCAAGAACAGATACGCAGTATTTT	CASSPSLLDGPRTDTQYF
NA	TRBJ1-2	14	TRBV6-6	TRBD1	TGTGCCAGCAGTCCACTACAGGGGTCCTATGGCTACACCTTC	CASSPLQGSYGYTF
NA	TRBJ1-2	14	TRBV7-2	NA	TGTGCCAGCAGCCAGGGACAACATTTTGAAGGCTACACCTTC	CASSQGQHFEGYTF
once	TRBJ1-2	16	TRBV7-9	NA	TGTGCCAGCAGCTCCTTGTGGGCAGGCCCTGCCCATGGCTACACCTTC	CASSSLWAGPAHGYTF
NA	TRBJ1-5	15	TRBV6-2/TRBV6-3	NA	TGTGCCAGCAGTTACTTCTGGGAAGCGGATCAGCCCCAGCATTTT	CASSYFWEADQPQHF
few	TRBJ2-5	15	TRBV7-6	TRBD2	TGTGCCAGCAGCCGGGGGGTGGGGTTGGCGGAGACCCAGTACTTC	CASSRGVGLAETQYF
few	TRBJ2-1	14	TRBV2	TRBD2	TGTGCCAGCAGGGCCCTAACTAGCGGGGGCCCAGGGTTCTTC	CASRALTSGGPGFF
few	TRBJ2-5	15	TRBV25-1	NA	TGTGCCAGCAGTCCAAAGGAAAACAGGGAAGAGACCCAGTACTTC	CASSPKENREETQYF
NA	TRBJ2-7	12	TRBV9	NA	TGTGCCAGCAGCGCCTATAGGGGCGAGCAGTACTTC	CASSAYRGEQYF